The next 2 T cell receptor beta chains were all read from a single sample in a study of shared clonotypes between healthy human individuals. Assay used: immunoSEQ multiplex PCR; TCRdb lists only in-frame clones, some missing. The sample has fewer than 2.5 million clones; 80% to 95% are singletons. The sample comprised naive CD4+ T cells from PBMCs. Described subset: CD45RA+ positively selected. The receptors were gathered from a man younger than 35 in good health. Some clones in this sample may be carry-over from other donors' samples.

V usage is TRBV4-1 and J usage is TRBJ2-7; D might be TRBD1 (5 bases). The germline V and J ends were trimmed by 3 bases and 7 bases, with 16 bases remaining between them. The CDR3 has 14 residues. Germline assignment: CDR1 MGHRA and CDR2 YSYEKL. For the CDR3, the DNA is TGCGCCAGCAGCCAGGCAGGGAACGGAGTTGAGCAGTACTTC. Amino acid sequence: CASSQAGNGVEQYF.

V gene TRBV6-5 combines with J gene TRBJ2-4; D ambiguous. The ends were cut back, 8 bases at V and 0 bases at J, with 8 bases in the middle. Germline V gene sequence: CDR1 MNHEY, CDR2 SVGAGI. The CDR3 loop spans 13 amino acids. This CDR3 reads CASGELAKNIQYF. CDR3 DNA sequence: TGTGCCAGCGGCGAGTTAGCCAAAAACATTCAGTACTTC.